These 32 T cell receptor beta chains originate from one sample sequenced in a study of early T cells in non-severe SARS-CoV-2 infection. Via MiXCR, TCRdb re-called the 5' RACE reads, giving one row per CDR3 protein. The table shows roughly 90,000 distinct CDR3 sequences, with more than 12% occurring only once. Sequenced material: whole blood. The receptors stem from an adult who was a healthcare worker with PCR-confirmed SARS-CoV-2 infection or an uninfected control (not recorded which).

The gene calls are TRBV10-3 and TRBJ2-1; weak D call: TRBD1 (7 bases). Trimming took 0 bases from V and 7 from J, leaving 16 bases between them. Germline CDR1 is ENHRY and CDR2 is SYGVKD. There are 16 residues in the CDR3. The CDR3 DNA follows: TGTGCCATCAGTGAGTCGAAAAAGGCAGGGGGGAATGAGCAGTTCTTC. Protein product: CAISESKKAGGNEQFF.

This clonotype occurred many times. This chain links TRBV2 with TRBJ2-7, with D possibly called TRBD1 or TRBD2 (5 bases each). CDR1 is SNHLY and CDR2 is FYNNEI in the germline V gene. The CDR3 length is 13 residues. The V gene lost 7 bases and the J gene lost 2 bases, with 12 bases spanning the gap. CDR3 coding DNA: TGTGCCAGCACCGGGACGGGCCCCTACGAGCAGTACTTC. Translation gives CASTGTGPYEQYF. Complete variable domain (other parts from reference TRBV2 and TRBJ2-7): EPEVTQTPSHQVTQMGQEVILRCVPISNHLYFYWYRQILGQKVEFLVSFYNNEISEKSEIFDDQFSVERPDGSNFTLKIRSTKLEDSAMYFCASTGTGPYEQYFGPGTRLTVT.

This chain joins TRBV14 and TRBJ2-7, with D possibly matching TRBD2 (5 bases). The V end was cut by 1 base, the J end by 5 bases, with 12 bases between. Germline V gene sequence: CDR1 SGHDN, CDR2 FVKESK. The CDR3 has 14 amino acids. The CDR3 DNA reads TGTGCCAGCAGCCAAGGAGGGTTCTTCCACGAGCAGTACTTC. Its translation is CASSQGGFFHEQYF. Drawing the rest from reference TRBV14 and TRBJ2-7, the complete variable domain is EAGVTQFPSHSVIEKGQTVTLRCDPISGHDNLYWYRRVMGKEIKFLLHFVKESKQDESGMPNNRFLAERTGGTYSTLKVQPAELEDSGVYFCASSQGGFFHEQYFGPGTRLTVT.

This clonotype appeared many times. The chain links TRBV21-1 to TRBJ2-2; TRBD2 is taken as the D call from the table, unchecked against the DNA. TRBV21-1 is a pseudogene locus. This CDR3 spans 19 amino acids. The CDR3 coding sequence is TGTGCCAGCAGCAAGGATCTAGCGGGACCGTCGAGAGGTACCGGGGAGCTGTTTTTT. Its translation is CASSKDLAGPSRGTGELFF.

In its sample, this clonotype was seen many times. The genes are TRBV11-2 and TRBJ2-1; D remains unclear. The germline V gene encodes CDR1 SGHAT and CDR2 FQNNGV. V was trimmed by 0 bases and J by 5 bases, leaving 14 bases between them. The CDR3 has 16 residues. CDR3 residues: CASSLDHLRRNNEQFF. CDR3 coding DNA: TGTGCCAGCAGCTTAGATCATCTGAGACGCAACAATGAGCAGTTCTTC.

The chain uses TRBV19 and TRBJ2-3; 8 bases match TRBD1. This CDR3 region has 11 residues. Germline assignment: CDR1 LNHDA and CDR2 SQIVND (reference sequence). V was clipped by 10 bases and J by 10 bases; unmatched bases: 7. The CDR3 spells CATKRDRSQYF. CDR3 sequence (DNA): TGTGCCACCAAACGGGACAGGTCGCAGTATTTT.

This clonotype was picked up a small number of times. The V call is TRBV11-2, the J call TRBJ2-5; 7 nucleotides agree with TRBD2. CDR1 SGHAT and CDR2 FQNNGV come from the germline V gene. Unmatched junction bases numbered 7, after V lost 3 bases and J lost 3 bases. CDR3 length: 15 amino acids. The CDR3 region has the DNA TGTGCCAGCAGCTTCTGGAGCGGGAACGAAGAGACCCAGTACTTC. This codes for CASSFWSGNEETQYF.

The chain joins TRBV7-2 to TRBJ1-1; unclear D gene. Germline V CDR1 and CDR2: SGHTA, FQGNSA. There are 14 residues in the CDR3. The V end lost 1 base, the J end lost 1 base, and 7 bases lay between the germline ends. The CDR3 sequence is CASSLGQANTEAFF. CDR3 nucleotide sequence: TGTGCCAGCAGCTTAGGCCAGGCGAACACTGAAGCTTTCTTT.

The sample holds many counts of this clonotype. The chain employs TRBV30 and TRBJ2-7, with a possible D match to TRBD1 (6 bases). The CDR3 length is 13 residues. Deletions cut 2 bases from V and 6 bases from J, with 14 bases between. Germline CDR1 reads GTSNPN; CDR2 reads SVGIG (reference sequence). The CDR3 DNA is TGTGCCTGGAGTCTGCAGGGGTCGGGCGAGCAGTACTTC. Protein product: CAWSLQGSGEQYF. Based on the CDR3 plus reference TRBV30 and TRBJ2-7, the full variable domain is SQTIHQWPATLVQPVGSPLSLECTVEGTSNPNLYWYRQAAGRGLQLLFYSVGIGQISSEVPQNLSASRPQDRQFILSSKKLLLSDSGFYLCAWSLQGSGEQYFGPGTRLTVT.

This clonotype was seen only a few times. The genes are TRBV20-1 and TRBJ1-1, with TRBD1 as a possible D gene (5 bases). Germline V lookup: CDR1 DFQATT, CDR2 SNEGSKA (reference sequence). Deletions cut 0 bases from V and 6 bases from J, with 8 bases between. The CDR3 runs to 12 residues. The CDR3 nucleotides read TGCAGTGCTAGAGAGGGGGACTCTGAAGCTTTCTTT. This translates into CSAREGDSEAFF.

CDR3 bases: TGCAGCGTTGAATCCGTTGGAGGGGGCAGGGAGACCCAGTACTTC. Translated: CSVESVGGGRETQYF. The rearrangement links TRBV29-1 to TRBJ2-5, with D perhaps TRBD1 (7 bases). Trimming shortened V by 2 bases and J by 5 bases, and 18 bases separated the two germline ends. Looked up from germline, CDR1 is SQVTM and CDR2 is ANQGSEA. The CDR3 runs 15 residues. Together with reference TRBV29-1 and TRBJ2-5, the CDR3 gives the full variable domain: SAVISQKPSRDICQRGTSLTIQCQVDSQVTMMFWYRQQPGQSLTLIATANQGSEATYESGFVIDKFPISRPNLTFSTLTVSNMSPEDSSIYLCSVESVGGGRETQYFGPGTRLLVL.

J is TRBJ2-1 and V is TRBV14, with a tentative D call TRBD1 (5 bases). This CDR3 is 15 amino acids long. Germline V lookup: CDR1 SGHDN, CDR2 FVKESK. V lost 0 bases to trimming and J lost 8 bases, with 14 bases between them. The CDR3 DNA reads TGTGCCAGCAGCCAAGAAGGGGCAGGGATTCATGAGCAGTTCTTC. Translating gives CASSQEGAGIHEQFF.

This clonotype was found a few times. The chain employs TRBV2 and TRBJ2-3, with TRBD2 matching 9 bases. The CDR3 runs to 16 residues. The germline gives CDR1 SNHLY, CDR2 FYNNEI. The V gene end was trimmed by 3 bases and the J gene end by 4 bases; junction bases not matched to a gene: 8. The CDR3 reads CASSESSGIGADTQYF. The CDR3 bases are TGTGCCAGCAGTGAGTCTAGCGGGATTGGGGCAGATACGCAGTATTTT. Using reference TRBV2 and TRBJ2-3 for the parts outside the CDR3, the full variable domain is EPEVTQTPSHQVTQMGQEVILRCVPISNHLYFYWYRQILGQKVEFLVSFYNNEISEKSEIFDDQFSVERPDGSNFTLKIRSTKLEDSAMYFCASSESSGIGADTQYFGPGTRLTVL.

This clonotype was observed a few times. V and J are TRBV6-6 and TRBJ2-1; 10 positions match TRBD2. The ends lost 7 bases at V and 15 bases at J; junction bases unmatched: 9. This CDR3 is 12 amino acids long. Germline-derived CDR1 and CDR2 are MNHNY and SVGAGI (reference sequence). Written as DNA, the CDR3 is TGTGCCAGCACCGACCACCGGACTAGCGGGTTCTTC. Amino acids: CASTDHRTSGFF.

The J gene is TRBJ1-1, the V gene TRBV7-3, with 8 bases that match TRBD1. The germline V gene has CDR1 SGHTA and CDR2 FQGTGA. V trimming: 4 bases; J trimming: 3 bases; junction bases outside the gene matches: 1. This CDR3 spans 13 amino acids. This CDR3 is CASSSQGDTEAFF. The CDR3 coding sequence is TGTGCCAGCAGCTCACAGGGGGACACTGAAGCTTTCTTT.

This chain connects TRBV20-1 to TRBJ2-4, with D unresolved. V was cut by 3 bases and J by 0 bases, with 15 bases left in between. The CDR3 spans 16 residues. CDR1 is DFQATT, CDR2 SNEGSKA, per germline (reference sequence). The CDR3 coding sequence is TGCAGTGCTAGTGCCGCCCTCTCAATAGCCAAAAACATTCAGTACTTC. Translating gives CSASAALSIAKNIQYF.

This clonotype has ten or more counts. The rearrangement uses TRBV20-1 and TRBJ2-2; 9 bases are shared with TRBD1. The CDR3 runs 13 residues. The germline V gene has CDR1 DFQATT and CDR2 SNEGSKA (reference sequence). Trimming removed 6 bases from V and 8 bases from J; junction bases left unmatched: 7. The CDR3 region is CSAQTGGIGELFF. The CDR3 DNA follows: TGCAGTGCACAGACAGGGGGGATTGGGGAGCTGTTTTTT.

This clonotype has ten or more counts. The gene calls are TRBV12-3 or TRBV12-4 and TRBJ2-3, with 9 bases that match TRBD2. With 3 bases clipped from V and 1 base from J, the junction kept 5 bases outside the gene matches. This CDR3 has 16 amino acids. DNA of the CDR3: TGTGCCAGCAGTTTTCGTGTAGCGGGGGGCACAGATACGCAGTATTTT. Protein product: CASSFRVAGGTDTQYF.

The chain joins TRBV10-2 to TRBJ2-5; D is uncertain. The CDR3 extends over 12 amino acids. Germline V gene lookup returns CDR1 WSHSY and CDR2 SAAADI. Trimming shortened V by 9 bases and J by 5 bases, and 13 bases separated the two germline ends. CDR3 amino acids: CASPLGLETQYF. The CDR3 DNA reads as TGCGCCAGTCCCCTTGGTCTCGAGACCCAGTACTTC.

This clonotype came up many times. This rearrangement joins TRBV3-1 to TRBJ2-1; D unresolved. CDR1 LGHDT and CDR2 YNNKEL come from the germline V gene (reference sequence). Trimming removed 0 bases at V and 8 bases at J, with 11 bases between. This CDR3 is 14 amino acids long. Here the CDR3 DNA reads TGTGCCAGCAGCCAAGAGACGGGCTGGGATGAGCAGTTCTTC. Amino acids: CASSQETGWDEQFF.

The sample holds a few counts of this clonotype. This rearrangement joins TRBV5-1 to TRBJ1-1; D call uncertain. The CDR3 runs to 14 residues. V lost 0 bases to trimming and J lost 0 bases, with 6 bases between them. Germline loops: CDR1 SGHRS, CDR2 YFSETQ. The CDR3 here is CASSLEAMNTEAFF. As DNA, the CDR3 is TGCGCCAGCAGCTTGGAAGCCATGAACACTGAAGCTTTCTTT.

In this sample, this clonotype turned up a few times. This rearrangement joins TRBV3-1 to TRBJ1-6; D unclear. Trimming took off 3 bases at V and 10 bases at J, with 10 bases between the two ends. The CDR3 sequence is 13 residues long. Germline V gene sequence: CDR1 LGHDT, CDR2 YNNKEL (reference sequence). The CDR3, as DNA: TGTGCCAGCAGCCACCCCTCTGGCTCACCCCTCCACTTT. This gives the protein CASSHPSGSPLHF.

In its sample, this clonotype was seen many times. The CDR3, as DNA: TGTGCCAGCAGCTCGCTCGTAGGGGGCACTGAAGCTTTCTTT. Encoded protein: CASSSLVGGTEAFF. J is TRBJ1-1 and V is TRBV11-2; TRBD1 is a possible D gene (6 bases). Germline lookup yields CDR1 SGHAT and CDR2 FQNNGV. The V and J ends lost 4 bases and 4 bases respectively, with 13 bases between them. The CDR3 contains 14 residues.

The J gene is TRBJ2-3, the V gene TRBV20-1, with 10 bases matching TRBD2. CDR1 DFQATT and CDR2 SNEGSKA come from the germline V gene (reference sequence). The CDR3 has 15 amino acids. Unmatched junction bases numbered 5, after V lost 0 bases and J lost 5 bases. This CDR3 reads CSARDAASGRDTQYF. CDR3 DNA sequence: TGCAGTGCTAGAGATGCGGCTAGCGGGAGAGATACGCAGTATTTT.

The chain recombines TRBV4-2 with TRBJ2-3, with 10 bases identical to TRBD2. Germline V gives CDR1 LGHNA, CDR2 YNFKEQ. The CDR3 consists of 19 residues. J gave up 0 bases and V 4 bases, and 13 bases lay outside the gene matches. The CDR3 DNA is TGTGCCAGCAGCCCTCAGGCGGCTAGCGGGAGCATGAGCACAGATACGCAGTATTTT. It specifies CASSPQAASGSMSTDTQYF.

This clonotype was observed at least ten times. The CDR3 region is CASSFGMNSPLHF. The CDR3 DNA reads TGTGCCAGCAGTTTTGGGATGAATTCACCCCTCCACTTT. V gene TRBV27 combines with J gene TRBJ1-6, with D uncertain. This CDR3 contains 13 residues. CDR1 MNHEY and CDR2 SMNVEV come from the germline V gene (reference sequence). V was shortened by 3 bases and J by 7 bases, with 7 bases between the two germline ends.

Points on this clonotype: A much bigger clone sits one base away, suggesting this may be a read error. The V and J genes are TRBV20-1 and TRBJ2-5, with D possibly called TRBD1 or TRBD2 (5 bases each). CDR1 DFQATT and CDR2 SNEGSKA come from the germline V gene (reference sequence). The CDR3 covers 18 residues. CDR3 DNA: TGCAGTGCTAGAGACCCCGGGTCGGTCAGAGCTTGGAGTGGGACCAAGTACTTC. Translating it yields CSARDPGSVRAWSGTKYF.

The chain links TRBV20-1 to TRBJ2-1; tentatively, D is TRBD1 (6 bases). The CDR3 sequence is 15 residues long. Trimming left V 0 bases short and J 3 bases short, with 12 bases between. Germline CDR1 reads DFQATT; CDR2 reads SNEGSKA (reference sequence). The CDR3 DNA is TGCAGTGCTAGAGATCTCAACAGGGACTACAATGAGCAGTTCTTC. This codes for CSARDLNRDYNEQFF.

The sample holds a few counts of this clonotype. The chain combines TRBV12-3 or TRBV12-4 with TRBJ2-1; D remains ambiguous. This CDR3 is 16 amino acids long. Trimming left V 7 bases short and J 0 bases short, with 16 bases between. Here the CDR3 reads CASTPLAESSYNEQFF. As DNA, the CDR3 is TGTGCCAGCACCCCTTTGGCGGAGAGCTCCTACAATGAGCAGTTCTTC.

This clonotype appeared a few times. The chain links TRBV5-1 to TRBJ2-7; no clear D gene. The CDR3 is made up of 13 amino acids. Looked up from germline, CDR1 is SGHRS and CDR2 is YFSETQ. The ends were cut back, 3 bases at V and 1 base at J, with 8 bases in the middle. The CDR3 DNA reads as TGCGCCAGCAGCTCGGACCTTTCCTACGAGCAGTACTTC. This gives the protein CASSSDLSYEQYF.

The chain couples TRBV2 to TRBJ1-6, with D possibly matching TRBD1 (5 bases). The germline V gene has CDR1 SNHLY and CDR2 FYNNEI. The CDR3 contains 16 residues. The V gene lost 4 bases and the J gene lost 1 base, with 11 bases spanning the gap. The CDR3 is CASSGTKGSYNSPLHF. The CDR3 bases are TGTGCCAGCAGTGGGACAAAGGGGTCCTATAATTCACCCCTCCACTTT.

This chain joins TRBV3-1 and TRBJ2-7; D is ambiguous. CDR1 LGHDT and CDR2 YNNKEL come from the germline V gene (reference sequence). V shed 1 base and J shed 7 bases, with 8 bases lying between them. This CDR3 contains 12 residues. The CDR3 DNA reads TGTGCCAGCAGCCAAGGTGGTTTGGAGCAGTACTTC. It yields the protein CASSQGGLEQYF.